The 18 T cell receptor beta chains in this list originate from one sample, sequenced in a study of radiation and T cells in renal cell carcinoma. Only in-frame clones appear in the TCRdb table, and some are missing; sequencing was by immunoSEQ multiplex PCR. The sample has about 9,600 clones, more than 60% seen once; the top ten hold 15% to 20%. Indicated treatment: 15 Gy SBRT to primary tumor, nephrectomy 4 weeks later. The source was tumor tissue, collected from a patient whose treatment included radiotherapy and nephrectomy. The receptors originated from a woman aged 50 to 60 with renal cell carcinoma.

The chain employs TRBV7-3 and TRBJ1-5, with 7 bases fitting TRBD1. Trimming cost V 1 base and J 7 bases; bases outside gene matches: 7. Looked up from germline, CDR1 is SGHTA and CDR2 is FQGTGA. CDR3 length equals 15 residues. Here the CDR3 reads CASSLKGGAEQPQHF. CDR3 nucleotide sequence: TGTGCCAGCAGCTTAAAAGGGGGCGCCGAACAGCCCCAGCATTTT. The entire variable domain, with the rest obtained from reference TRBV7-3 and TRBJ1-5, is as follows: GAGVSQTPSNKVTEKGKYVELRCDPISGHTALYWYRQSLGQGPEFLIYFQGTGAADDSGLPNDRFFAVRPEGSVSTLKIQRTERGDSAVYLCASSLKGGAEQPQHFGDGTRLSIL.

The J gene is TRBJ2-3, the V gene TRBV2; D is possibly TRBD1 or TRBD2 (5 bases each). Between the trimmed V and J ends, which lost 4 bases and 0 bases, there was a span of 11 bases. The CDR3 is made up of 15 amino acids. Germline CDR1 is SNHLY and CDR2 is FYNNEI. Here the CDR3 DNA reads TGTGCCAGCAGTGCTGGGACCTCTAGCACAGATACGCAGTATTTT. This codes for CASSAGTSSTDTQYF.

The chain is built from TRBV7-2 and TRBJ1-2; TRBD1 might be the D (5 bases). CDR1 and CDR2 (germline): SGHTA, FQGNSA. The ends were cut back, 5 bases at V and 2 bases at J, with 12 bases in the middle. The CDR3 extends over 14 amino acids. The CDR3 is CASSLMGPNYGYTF. In DNA, the CDR3 is TGTGCCAGCAGCCTAATGGGACCGAACTATGGCTACACCTTC.

The chain carries TRBV10-3 and TRBJ1-6; D is perhaps TRBD1 (6 bases). Trimming removed 3 bases at V and 4 bases at J, with 10 bases between. The germline V gene has CDR1 ENHRY and CDR2 SYGVKD. This CDR3 spans 15 amino acids. The DNA for the CDR3 is TGTGCCATCAGTGACGGGACAAAATATAATTCACCCCTCCACTTT. Translating it yields CAISDGTKYNSPLHF.

In its sample, this clone was seen once. The chain recombines TRBV6-4 with TRBJ2-3, with 8 bases identical to TRBD2. V lost 0 bases, J lost 4 bases, and 3 bases stayed unmatched. The CDR3 is 15 residues long. Germline lookup yields CDR1 MRHNA and CDR2 SNTAGT. DNA of the CDR3: TGTGCCAGCAGTGACTCGACGGGGGGGCCAGATACGCAGTATTTT. Encoded protein: CASSDSTGGPDTQYF.

V gene TRBV4-1 combines with J gene TRBJ2-7; D could derive from TRBD1 or TRBD2 (5 bases each). From germline, CDR1 is MGHRA and CDR2 YSYEKL. The CDR3 has 14 amino acids. Trimming cost V 3 bases and J 4 bases, with 13 bases left between them. CDR3 coding DNA: TGCGCCAGCAGCCAGGGATCAGGGAGATACGAGCAGTACTTC. It yields the protein CASSQGSGRYEQYF.

The rearrangement links TRBV28 to TRBJ2-1, with D perhaps matching TRBD2 (6 bases). The germline V gene has CDR1 MDHEN and CDR2 SYDVKM. The CDR3 loop spans 17 amino acids. The ends were cut back, 1 base at V and 12 bases at J, with 25 bases in the middle. The CDR3 nucleotides are TGTGCCAGCAGTTTATCCTTGGAACTCGATCTGCGGGACGGGCAGTTCTTC. Translation: CASSLSLELDLRDGQFF.

The chain joins TRBV28 to TRBJ2-7, with a weak D call TRBD2 (5 bases). The CDR3 runs to 14 residues. Trimming removed 5 bases from V and 5 bases from J, with 16 bases in between. The germline V gene has CDR1 MDHEN and CDR2 SYDVKM. The CDR3 region is CASSEGSRVHEQYF. The CDR3, as DNA: TGTGCCAGCAGTGAGGGTTCAAGAGTCCACGAGCAGTACTTC.

The chain carries TRBV5-1 and TRBJ2-5; a weak D match, TRBD1 (5 bases). V was shortened by 0 bases and J by 5 bases, with 14 bases between the two germline ends. This CDR3 spans 15 amino acids. Germline loops: CDR1 SGHRS, CDR2 YFSETQ. The CDR3 DNA reads TGCGCCAGCAGCTTGGATGGTTCGGACAAGGAGACCCAGTACTTC. Translation: CASSLDGSDKETQYF. Together with reference TRBV5-1 and TRBJ2-5, the CDR3 gives the full variable domain: KAGVTQTPRYLIKTRGQQVTLSCSPISGHRSVSWYQQTPGQGLQFLFEYFSETQRNKGNFPGRFSGRQFSNSRSEMNVSTLELGDSALYLCASSLDGSDKETQYFGPGTRLLVL.

The rearrangement uses TRBV4-2 and TRBJ2-1; D unclear. This CDR3 is built from 18 residues. Germline values: CDR1 LGHNA, CDR2 YNFKEQ. V was cut by 4 bases and J by 6 bases, with 25 bases left in between. In DNA, the CDR3 is TGTGCCAGCAGCCCATGGACGAGCGCAAATGTCAAAACCAATGAGCAGTTCTTC. This translates into CASSPWTSANVKTNEQFF.

This chain joins TRBV27 and TRBJ1-2; maybe TRBD1 (6 bases). Per the germline V gene, CDR1 is MNHEY and CDR2 is SMNVEV (reference sequence). Trimming shortened V by 5 bases and J by 5 bases, and 12 bases separated the two germline ends. This CDR3 region has 13 residues. CDR3 sequence reads: CASSLQGLYGYTF. The CDR3 nucleotides read TGTGCCAGCAGTCTACAGGGTTTATATGGCTACACCTTC.

The chain is built from TRBV6-5 and TRBJ1-2; 10 positions agree with TRBD1. Looked up from germline, CDR1 is MNHEY and CDR2 is SVGAGI. With V trimmed by 4 bases and J by 7 bases, 6 bases remained unmatched. This CDR3 contains 14 residues. The chain's CDR3 is CASSSGQGLRGYTF. In DNA form, the CDR3 reads TGTGCCAGCAGTTCGGGACAGGGGCTACGTGGCTACACCTTC.

The chain combines TRBV10-2 with TRBJ1-5; no clear D. Trimming stripped 11 bases from V and 6 bases from J, with 14 bases between. Germline values: CDR1 WSHSY, CDR2 SAAADI. The CDR3 has 12 residues. The CDR3 bases are TGCGCCTCCAGGCGGCCAATTCAGCCCCAGCATTTT. This sequence encodes CASRRPIQPQHF.

This clone turned up a few times. The V call is TRBV21-1, the J call TRBJ1-2. TRBV21-1 counts as a pseudogene. This CDR3 contains 16 residues. The CDR3 bases are TGTGCCAGCACCAAACCTAAAGGGCCGGGTGGCTATGGCTACACCTTC. Its protein is CASTKPKGPGGYGYTF.

This clone was observed once. V and J are TRBV21-1 and TRBJ2-5; TRBD2, the table's D call, was not compared with the DNA. The DNA end is more similar to TRBJ2-7, so the J call may be wrong. TRBV21-1 is termed a pseudogene. The CDR3 contains 13 residues. CDR3 in DNA: TGTGCCAGCAGCCCGCTTTGTTCTTACGAGCAGTACTTC. Translated, it gives CASSPLCSYEQYF.

As concerns this clone: Given a much more abundant clone one base away, this may be a read error. The rearrangement joins TRBV5-4 to TRBJ2-3; TRBD1 agrees at 7 bases. Germline CDR1 is SGHNT and CDR2 is YYREEE (reference sequence). V shed 4 bases and J 4 bases; nucleotides not matched to a gene: 9. The CDR3 runs 15 residues. This CDR3 reads CASSRHQGVADTQYF. The CDR3 DNA reads TGTGCCAGCAGCCGCCACCAGGGGGTGGCAGATACGCAGTATTTT.

The chain combines TRBV27 with TRBJ2-1, with 10 positions matching TRBD2. Per germline, CDR1 MNHEY and CDR2 SMNVEV (reference sequence). The CDR3 totals 18 residues. V lost 6 bases, J lost 0 bases, and 11 bases stayed unmatched. The CDR3 DNA is TGTGCCAGCAGCGTGACTAGCGGGTGGGGGAGCTCCTACAATGAGCAGTTCTTC. This gives the protein CASSVTSGWGSSYNEQFF.

The chain combines TRBV5-4 with TRBJ1-1; D is possibly TRBD1 (6 bases). The V gene's germline CDR1 is SGHNT and CDR2 YYREEE (reference sequence). The length of the CDR3 is 18 residues. V lost 0 bases to trimming and J lost 0 bases, with 18 bases between them. CDR3 in DNA: TGTGCCAGCAGCTTGGTGGGGGGCTTCTCTCTCATGAACACTGAAGCTTTCTTT. Protein: CASSLVGGFSLMNTEAFF. The entire variable domain, with the rest obtained from reference TRBV5-4 and TRBJ1-1, is as follows: ETGVTQSPTHLIKTRGQQVTLRCSSQSGHNTVSWYQQALGQGPQFIFQYYREEENGRGNFPPRFSGLQFPNYSSELNVNALELDDSALYLCASSLVGGFSLMNTEAFFGQGTRLTVV.